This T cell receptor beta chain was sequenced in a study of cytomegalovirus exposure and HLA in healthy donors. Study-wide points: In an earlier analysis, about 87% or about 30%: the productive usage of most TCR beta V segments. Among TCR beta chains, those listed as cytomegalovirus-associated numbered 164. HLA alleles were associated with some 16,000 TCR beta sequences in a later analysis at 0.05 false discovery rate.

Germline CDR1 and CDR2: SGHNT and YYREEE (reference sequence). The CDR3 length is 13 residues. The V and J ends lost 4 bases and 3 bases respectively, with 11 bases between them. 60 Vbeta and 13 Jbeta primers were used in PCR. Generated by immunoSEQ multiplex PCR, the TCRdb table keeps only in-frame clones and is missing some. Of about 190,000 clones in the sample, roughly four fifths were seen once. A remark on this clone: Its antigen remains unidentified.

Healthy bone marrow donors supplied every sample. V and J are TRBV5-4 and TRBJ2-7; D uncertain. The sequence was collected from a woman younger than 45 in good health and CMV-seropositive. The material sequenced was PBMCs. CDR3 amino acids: CASSGLSSYEQYF. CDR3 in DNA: TGTGCCAGCAGCGGCCTCTCTAGCTACGAGCAGTACTTC.